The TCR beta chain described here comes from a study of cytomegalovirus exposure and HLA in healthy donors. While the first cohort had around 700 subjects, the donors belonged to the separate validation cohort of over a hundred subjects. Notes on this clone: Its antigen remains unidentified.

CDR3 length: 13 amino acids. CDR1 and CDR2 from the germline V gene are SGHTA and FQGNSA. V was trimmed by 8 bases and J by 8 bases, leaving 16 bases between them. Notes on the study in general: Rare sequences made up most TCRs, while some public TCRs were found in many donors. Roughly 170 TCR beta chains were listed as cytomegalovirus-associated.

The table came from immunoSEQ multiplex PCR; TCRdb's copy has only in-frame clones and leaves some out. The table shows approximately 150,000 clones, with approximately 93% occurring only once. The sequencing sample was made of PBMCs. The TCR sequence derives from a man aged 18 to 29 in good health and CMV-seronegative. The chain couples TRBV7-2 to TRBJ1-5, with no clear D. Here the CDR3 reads CASAGSGREPQHF. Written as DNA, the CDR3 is TGTGCCAGCGCCGGAAGCGGGCGAGAGCCCCAGCATTTT.